These T cell receptor beta chains were read from a single sample in a study of beta chain features in type 1 diabetes. The protocol was immunoSEQ multiplex PCR, while the TCRdb copy is restricted to in-frame clones and leaves out a portion. The sample lists a few hundred thousand clones; 15% were seen once. Sequencing used naive CD4+ T cells from blood. The receptors here all came from a man aged 18 to 30 with type 1 diabetes. CDR3s include the opening cysteine and the closing phenylalanine or tryptophan. The D gene is left open where the match is weak. The listing skips clone size in some rows; elsewhere it reads once, few, many or a size class.

NA	NA	TRBV6-5	TRBJ1-4	TGTGCCAGCAGTTACTCAAGGGCGGGGGAAAAACTGTTTTTT	CASSYSRAGEKLFF
few	TRBD2	TRBV5-4	TRBJ2-1	TGTGCCAGCAGCTTGGGAGTAGCGGGAGATGAGCAGTTCTTC	CASSLGVAGDEQFF
NA	NA	TRBV29-1	TRBJ2-7	TGCAGCGTTGATATCGGGATCTGGAACGAGCAGTACTTC	CSVDIGIWNEQYF
few	NA	TRBV20-1	TRBJ1-2	TGCAGTGCTACTCTTTACTATGGCTACACCTTC	CSATLYYGYTF
NA	TRBD1	TRBV18	TRBJ2-6	TGTGCCAGCTCACCTCGGACAGGGTTGGTCGGGGCCAACGTCCTGACTTTC	CASSPRTGLVGANVLTF
few	NA	TRBV7-2	TRBJ2-3	TGTGCCAGCAAGTCACTGACAGATACGCAGTATTTT	CASKSLTDTQYF
few	TRBD1	TRBV18	TRBJ1-2	TGTGCCAGCTCTTCGAATCCGGGACAGGGAGTGCGCTACACCTTC	CASSSNPGQGVRYTF
few	TRBD2	TRBV2	TRBJ2-7	TGTGCCAGCAGAGAGACTAGCGGGGGAGGGCACGAGCAGTACTTC	CASRETSGGGHEQYF
NA	NA	TRBV15	TRBJ2-7	TGTGCCACCAGCATAGTCCCAGACAGCTACGAGCAGTACTTC	CATSIVPDSYEQYF
NA	TRBD1	TRBV7-2	TRBJ2-7	TGTGCCAGCAGCTTCATACCCGGGACAGGGGTAGGAGAGCAGTACTTC	CASSFIPGTGVGEQYF
NA	TRBD2	TRBV5-1	TRBJ2-3	TGCGCCAGCAGCTTGAGGACTAGCGGCACAGATACGCAGTATTTT	CASSLRTSGTDTQYF
NA	TRBD2	TRBV28	TRBJ2-7	TGTGCCAGCAGCCTTACGCGGGGGGGACAAGGCTCCTACGAGCAGTACTTC	CASSLTRGGQGSYEQYF
few	TRBD1	TRBV5-1	TRBJ1-1	TGCGCCAGCAGCCCAGGACAGGGGGGCACTGAAGCTTTCTTT	CASSPGQGGTEAFF
NA	TRBD2	TRBV5-4	TRBJ2-5	TGTGCCTACCATTCTAGCGGGAACCAAGAGACCCAGTACTTC	CAYHSSGNQETQYF
NA	NA	TRBV25-1	TRBJ1-2	TGTGCCAGCAGTGACCAGGGGTTTGGCTACACCTTC	CASSDQGFGYTF